This T cell receptor (beta chain) was observed in a study of T-cell memory formation after mild COVID-19. The CDR3 consists of 15 residues. V was clipped by 11 bases and J by 0 bases; unmatched bases: 10. Using its own MiXCR run on the 5' RACE reads, TCRdb lists one record per CDR3 protein. The sample lists about 290,000 distinct CDR3 sequences; approximately 15% were seen once. The source material was PBMCs or a T cell subset sorted from them (not recorded which). The chain combines TRBV12-3 or TRBV12-4 with TRBJ1-5; TRBD1 agrees at 7 bases. The sequence derives from a man between 18 and 29 years old who had mild COVID-19 (a few samples of this study predate the infection). Cell type and time point are not known. The CDR3 DNA sequence: TGTGCCTCACGAACGGGACAGATTAGCAATCAGCCCCAGCATTTT. This gives the protein CASRTGQISNQPQHF.